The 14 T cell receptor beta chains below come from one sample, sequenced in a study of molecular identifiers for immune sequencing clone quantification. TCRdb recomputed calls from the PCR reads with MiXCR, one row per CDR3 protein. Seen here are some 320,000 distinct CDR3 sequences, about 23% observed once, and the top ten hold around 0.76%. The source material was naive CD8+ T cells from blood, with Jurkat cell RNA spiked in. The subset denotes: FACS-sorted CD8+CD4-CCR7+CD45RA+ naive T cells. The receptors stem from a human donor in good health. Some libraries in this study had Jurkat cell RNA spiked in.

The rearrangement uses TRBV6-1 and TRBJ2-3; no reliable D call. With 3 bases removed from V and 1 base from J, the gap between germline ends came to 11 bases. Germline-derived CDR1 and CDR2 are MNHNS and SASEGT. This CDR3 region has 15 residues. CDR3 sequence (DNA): TGTGCCAGCAGTGATGAGGTGGTCGGCACAGATACGCAGTATTTT. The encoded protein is CASSDEVVGTDTQYF.

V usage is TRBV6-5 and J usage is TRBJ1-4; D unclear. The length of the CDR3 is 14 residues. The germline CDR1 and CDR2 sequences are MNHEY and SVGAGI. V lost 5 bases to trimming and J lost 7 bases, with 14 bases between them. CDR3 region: CASSINPGSEKLFF. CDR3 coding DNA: TGTGCCAGCAGTATAAACCCGGGGAGTGAAAAACTGTTTTTT.

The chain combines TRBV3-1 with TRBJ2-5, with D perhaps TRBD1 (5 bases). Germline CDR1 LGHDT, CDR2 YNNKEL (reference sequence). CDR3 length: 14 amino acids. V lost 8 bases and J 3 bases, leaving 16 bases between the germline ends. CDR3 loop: CASSEGATEETQYF. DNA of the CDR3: TGTGCCAGCTCTGAAGGGGCTACTGAAGAGACCCAGTACTTC.

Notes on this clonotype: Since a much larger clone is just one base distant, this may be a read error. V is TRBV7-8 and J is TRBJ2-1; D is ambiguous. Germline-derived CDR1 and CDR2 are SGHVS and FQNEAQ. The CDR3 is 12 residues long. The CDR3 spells CASTDSYNEQLF. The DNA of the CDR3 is TGTGCCAGCACCGACTCCTACAATGAGCAGCTCTTC.

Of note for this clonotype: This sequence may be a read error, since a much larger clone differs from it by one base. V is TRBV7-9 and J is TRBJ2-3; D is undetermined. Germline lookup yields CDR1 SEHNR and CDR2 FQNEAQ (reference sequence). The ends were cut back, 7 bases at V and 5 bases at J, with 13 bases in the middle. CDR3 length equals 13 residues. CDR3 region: CASNMPGIDTQYF. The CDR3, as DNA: TGTGCCAGCAACATGCCCGGCATAGATACGCAGTATTTT.

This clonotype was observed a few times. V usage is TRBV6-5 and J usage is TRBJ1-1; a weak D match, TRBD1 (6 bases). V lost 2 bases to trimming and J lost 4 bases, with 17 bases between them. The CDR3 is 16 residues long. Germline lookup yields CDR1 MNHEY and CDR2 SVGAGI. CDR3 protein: CASSYGTGGGGTEAFF. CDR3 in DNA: TGTGCCAGCAGTTACGGTACAGGAGGGGGGGGCACTGAAGCTTTCTTT.

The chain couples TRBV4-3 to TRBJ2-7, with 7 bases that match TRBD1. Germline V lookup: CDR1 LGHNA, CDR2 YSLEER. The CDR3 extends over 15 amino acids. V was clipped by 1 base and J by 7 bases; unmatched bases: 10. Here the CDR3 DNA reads TGCGCCAGCAGCCAAGGGTTTAGCGAGGGGGCAGAGCAGTACTTC. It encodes CASSQGFSEGAEQYF.

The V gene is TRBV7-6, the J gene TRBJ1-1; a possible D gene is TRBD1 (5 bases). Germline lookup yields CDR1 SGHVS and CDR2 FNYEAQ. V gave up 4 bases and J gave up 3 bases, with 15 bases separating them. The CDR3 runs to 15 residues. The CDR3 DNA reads TGTGCCAGCAGCTCCAGGGACTTGGGGGACACTGAAGCTTTCTTT. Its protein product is CASSSRDLGDTEAFF.

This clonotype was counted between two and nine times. The CDR3 DNA reads as TGTGCCAGCAGCTCGGGACTAGCTGAAACCTACGAGCAGTACTTC. This translates into CASSSGLAETYEQYF. This rearrangement joins TRBV7-9 to TRBJ2-7, with TRBD2 matching 9 bases. V shed 4 bases and J 2 bases; nucleotides not matched to a gene: 6. This CDR3 has 15 residues. The germline V gene has CDR1 SEHNR and CDR2 FQNEAQ (reference sequence).

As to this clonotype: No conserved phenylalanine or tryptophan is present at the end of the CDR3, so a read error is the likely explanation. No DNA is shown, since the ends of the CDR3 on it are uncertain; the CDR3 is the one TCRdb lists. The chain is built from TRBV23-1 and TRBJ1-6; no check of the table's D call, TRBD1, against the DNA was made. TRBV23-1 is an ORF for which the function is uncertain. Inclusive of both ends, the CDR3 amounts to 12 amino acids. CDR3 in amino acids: CASSQSIQDRTI.

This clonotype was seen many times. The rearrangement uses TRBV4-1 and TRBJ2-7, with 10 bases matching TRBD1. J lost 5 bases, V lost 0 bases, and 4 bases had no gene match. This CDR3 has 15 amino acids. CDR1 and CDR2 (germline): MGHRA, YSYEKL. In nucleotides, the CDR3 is TGCGCCAGCAGCCAAGATGTAGGACAGGGGGACGAGCAGTACTTC. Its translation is CASSQDVGQGDEQYF.

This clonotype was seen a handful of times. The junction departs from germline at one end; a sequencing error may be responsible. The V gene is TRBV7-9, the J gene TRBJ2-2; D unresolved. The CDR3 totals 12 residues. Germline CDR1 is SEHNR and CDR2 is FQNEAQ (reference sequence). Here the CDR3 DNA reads TGTGCCAGCATCTTAATCTTCGGGGAGCTGTTTTTT. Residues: CASILIFGELFF.

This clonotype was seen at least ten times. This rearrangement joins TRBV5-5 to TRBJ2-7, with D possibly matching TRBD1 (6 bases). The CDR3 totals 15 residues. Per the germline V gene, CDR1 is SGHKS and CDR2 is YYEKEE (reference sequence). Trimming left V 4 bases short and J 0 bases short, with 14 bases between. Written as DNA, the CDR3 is TGTGCCAGCAGCCACAACAGGGCCCTCTCCTACGAGCAGTACTTC. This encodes CASSHNRALSYEQYF.

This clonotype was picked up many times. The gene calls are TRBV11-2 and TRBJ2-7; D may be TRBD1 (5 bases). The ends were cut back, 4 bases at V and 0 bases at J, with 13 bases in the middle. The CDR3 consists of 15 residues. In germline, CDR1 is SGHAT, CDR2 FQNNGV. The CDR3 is CASSSPNRSSYEQYF. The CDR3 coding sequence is TGTGCCAGCAGCTCCCCAAACAGGAGCTCCTACGAGCAGTACTTC.